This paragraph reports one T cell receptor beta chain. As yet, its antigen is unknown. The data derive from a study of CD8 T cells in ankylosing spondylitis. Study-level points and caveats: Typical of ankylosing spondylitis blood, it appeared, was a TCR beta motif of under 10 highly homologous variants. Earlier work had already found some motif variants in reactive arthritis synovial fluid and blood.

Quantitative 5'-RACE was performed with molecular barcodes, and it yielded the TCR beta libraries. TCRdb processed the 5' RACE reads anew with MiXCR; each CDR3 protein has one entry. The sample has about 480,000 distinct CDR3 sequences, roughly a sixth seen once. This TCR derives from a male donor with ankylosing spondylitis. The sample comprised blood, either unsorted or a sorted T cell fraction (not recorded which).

The CDR3 sequence is CAWHRARGLYNEQFF. As DNA, the CDR3 is TGTGCCTGGCACCGGGCGCGGGGACTCTACAATGAGCAGTTCTTC. V and J are TRBV30 and TRBJ2-1, with a tentative D call TRBD2 (6 bases). The CDR3 length is 15 residues. The germline gives CDR1 GTSNPN, CDR2 SVGIG (reference sequence). V was pared by 5 bases and J by 3 bases, with 17 bases between.